The clone carrying this T cell receptor (beta chain) has more than one count but fewer than ten. The antigen remains unidentified. This specimen belongs to a study of T-cell memory formation after mild COVID-19. Background on the study: The TCR clusters were mostly specific to one donor. The study, taken as a whole, reports: Cross-reactive memory appears to have joined, as suggested by some responding clones showing up in pre-infection memory. Among clones contracting day 15 to 85, CD4/CD8 was balanced, whereas later expanders leaned CD4+.

Per the germline V gene, CDR1 is SEHNR and CDR2 is FQNEAQ (reference sequence). V lost 7 bases to trimming and J lost 1 base, with 11 bases between them. The CDR3 contains 15 residues. TCRdb re-called the 5' RACE reads through MiXCR, storing one row per CDR3 protein. This sample yields about 250,000 distinct CDR3 sequences, of which 15% to 19% are seen a single time; 2% to 2.5% belongs to the top ten. What was sequenced was PBMCs or a T cell subset sorted from them (not recorded which). This receptor was obtained from an adult woman who had mild COVID-19 (a few samples of this study predate the infection). Cell type and time point are not known. The V gene is TRBV7-9, the J gene TRBJ1-6; D is ambiguous. This CDR3 is CASMIWSSYNSPLHF. In DNA, the CDR3 is TGTGCCAGCATGATTTGGTCTTCCTATAATTCACCCCTCCACTTT.